This T cell receptor (beta chain) was retrieved from a study of shared clonotypes between healthy human individuals. Clones were read by immunoSEQ multiplex PCR, and TCRdb kept only the in-frame ones, dropping some. The data hold hundreds of thousands of clones, with approximately 79% observed a single time. This clone was picked up one time. Its antigen is undetermined. Broader study findings: Larger richness was generally estimated for naive than memory subsets.

Sequencing used memory CD4+ T cells sorted from blood. Subset meaning: CD45RA-negative fraction. The source of this sequence is a woman between 25 and 40 years old in good health.

In nucleotides, the CDR3 is TGTGCCAGCAGCTTACCCCCCGGTGGGCAGTACTTC. Protein sequence: CASSLPPGGQYF. The chain couples TRBV11-2 to TRBJ2-7; no clear D. Germline V lookup: CDR1 SGHAT, CDR2 FQNNGV. The length of the CDR3 is 12 residues. Trimming left V 2 bases short and J 9 bases short, with 11 bases between. The whole variable domain, remainder taken from reference TRBV11-2 and TRBJ2-7, is EAGVAQSPRYKIIEKRQSVAFWCNPISGHATLYWYQQILGQGPKLLIQFQNNGVVDDSQLPKDRFSAERLKGVDSTLKIQPAKLEDSAVYLCASSLPPGGQYFGPGTRLTVT.